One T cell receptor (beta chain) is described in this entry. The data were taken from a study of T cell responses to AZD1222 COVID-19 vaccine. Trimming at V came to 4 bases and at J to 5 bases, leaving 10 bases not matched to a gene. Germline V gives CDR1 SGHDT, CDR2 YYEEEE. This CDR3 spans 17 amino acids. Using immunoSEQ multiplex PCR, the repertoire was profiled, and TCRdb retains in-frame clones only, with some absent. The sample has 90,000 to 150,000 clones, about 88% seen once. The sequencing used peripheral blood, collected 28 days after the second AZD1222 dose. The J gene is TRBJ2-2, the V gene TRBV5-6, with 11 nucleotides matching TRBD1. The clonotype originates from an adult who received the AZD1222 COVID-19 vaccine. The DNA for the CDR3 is TGTGCCAGCAGCAACTTACCGGGACAGGGGGATACCGGGGAGCTGTTTTTT. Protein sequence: CASSNLPGQGDTGELFF.